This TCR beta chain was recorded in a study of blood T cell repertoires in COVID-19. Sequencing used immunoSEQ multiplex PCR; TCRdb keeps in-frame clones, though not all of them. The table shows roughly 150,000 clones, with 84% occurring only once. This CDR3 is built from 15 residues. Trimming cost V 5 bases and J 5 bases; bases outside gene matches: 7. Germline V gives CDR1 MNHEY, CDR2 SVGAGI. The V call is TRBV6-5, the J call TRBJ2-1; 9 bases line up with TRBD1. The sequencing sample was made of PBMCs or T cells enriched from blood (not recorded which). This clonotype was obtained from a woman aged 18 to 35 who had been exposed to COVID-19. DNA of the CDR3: TGTGCCAGCAGTCGCCCGGGACAGGGCAACAATGAGCAGTTCTTC. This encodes CASSRPGQGNNEQFF.